Each of the 23 T cell receptor beta chains below was sequenced from the same sample in a study of blood T cell repertoires in COVID-19. TCRdb's copy holds only in-frame clones and misses some; the assay was immunoSEQ multiplex PCR. The sample yields 250,000 to 400,000 clones, approximately 89% seen once. Sequenced material: peripheral blood. The source of these receptors is a woman in her 30s with COVID-19, enrolled during active disease.

The chain couples TRBV9 to TRBJ2-5; TRBD1 matches 7 bases. Germline-derived CDR1 and CDR2 are SGDLS and YYNGEE. With 0 bases clipped from V and 4 bases from J, the junction kept 3 bases outside the gene matches. This CDR3 is built from 14 residues. The CDR3 here is CASSVESGGETQYF. The DNA of the CDR3 is TGTGCCAGCAGCGTAGAGTCAGGGGGAGAGACCCAGTACTTC. The full variable domain, in which reference TRBV9 and TRBJ2-5 provide the parts outside the CDR3, is DSGVTQTPKHLITATGQRVTLRCSPRSGDLSVYWYQQSLDQGLQFLIQYYNGEERAKGNILERFSAQQFPDLHSELNLSSLELGDSALYFCASSVESGGETQYFGPGTRLLVL.

The J gene is TRBJ2-7, the V gene TRBV7-8, with a weak D call TRBD2 (6 bases). V was clipped by 5 bases and J by 4 bases, with 9 bases between them. Germline CDR1 and CDR2: SGHVS and FQNEAQ. CDR3 size: 12 residues. CDR3 nucleotides: TGTGCCAGCAGCCCTGGGGGGTACGAGCAGTACTTC. Encoded protein: CASSPGGYEQYF.

The J gene is TRBJ1-2, the V gene TRBV2; TRBD1 aligns across 9 bases. CDR1 is SNHLY, CDR2 FYNNEI, per germline. The CDR3 consists of 16 residues. With 5 bases clipped from V and 3 bases from J, the junction kept 10 bases outside the gene matches. The CDR3 loop reads CASSSLPTGGYYGYTF. CDR3 sequence (DNA): TGTGCCAGCAGTTCCCTCCCTACAGGGGGCTACTATGGCTACACCTTC.

As to this clone: The sample contains more than one DNA sequence encoding this CDR3. The chain joins TRBV28 to TRBJ1-1, with a weak D call TRBD1 (6 bases). Germline-derived CDR1 and CDR2 are MDHEN and SYDVKM. The ends were cut back, 6 bases at V and 5 bases at J, with 16 bases in the middle. The CDR3 loop spans 14 amino acids. The CDR3 DNA follows: TGTGCCAGCAGCCTCGGGGGGGCAGGAACTGAAGCTTTCTTT. Encoded protein: CASSLGGAGTEAFF.

The CDR3 loop is CASSEPRPDRLNTEAFF. The CDR3 nucleotides read TGTGCCAGCAGTGAGCCCCGTCCGGACAGATTGAACACTGAAGCTTTCTTT. The chain recombines TRBV2 with TRBJ1-1; tentative D call: TRBD1 (6 bases). Germline V gene data show CDR1 as SNHLY and CDR2 as FYNNEI. The CDR3 is 17 amino acids. V lost 3 bases, J lost 0 bases, and 17 bases lay in between.

J is TRBJ1-5 and V is TRBV7-9; perhaps TRBD1 as D (5 bases). Trimming left V 4 bases short and J 11 bases short, with 12 bases between. The V gene's germline CDR1 is SEHNR and CDR2 FQNEAQ (reference sequence). The CDR3 loop spans 12 amino acids. The CDR3 here is CASSSGLGAQHF. CDR3 nucleotides: TGTGCCAGCAGCTCGGGACTTGGAGCCCAGCATTTT.

The chain recombines TRBV9 with TRBJ2-1; possible D gene TRBD2, 6 bases. Trimming removed 0 bases from V and 5 bases from J, with 12 bases in between. Germline CDR1 and CDR2: SGDLS and YYNGEE. This CDR3 spans 15 amino acids. For the CDR3, the DNA is TGTGCCAGCAGCGTAGCCAGCGGGCCCCACAATGAGCAGTTCTTC. It yields the protein CASSVASGPHNEQFF.

V gene TRBV5-1 combines with J gene TRBJ2-7; D is possibly TRBD2 (6 bases). The CDR3 totals 14 residues. Germline CDR1 is SGHRS and CDR2 is YFSETQ. The V and J ends lost 7 bases and 0 bases respectively, with 14 bases between them. For the CDR3, the DNA is TGCGCCAGCGCTAGAGCGGGCGGCTCCTACGAGCAGTACTTC. The encoded protein is CASARAGGSYEQYF.

V usage is TRBV2 and J usage is TRBJ2-1, with TRBD2 matching 8 bases. The ends lost 7 bases at V and 8 bases at J; junction bases unmatched: 13. The CDR3 covers 15 residues. Germline values: CDR1 SNHLY, CDR2 FYNNEI. Written as DNA, the CDR3 is TGTGCCAGCAAAGAGAGGAGTAGCGGGGTCTATGAGCAGTTCTTC. The encoded protein is CASKERSSGVYEQFF.

The V and J genes are TRBV5-1 and TRBJ2-2, with a tentative D call TRBD1 (5 bases). V lost 0 bases, J lost 8 bases, and 11 bases lay in between. CDR1 and CDR2 from the germline V gene are SGHRS and YFSETQ. The CDR3 totals 14 residues. CDR3 sequence (DNA): TGCGCCAGCAGCTTGGGGGGCTCCAGAGGGGAGCTGTTTTTT. Translation gives CASSLGGSRGELFF.

The V call is TRBV2, the J call TRBJ1-6, with TRBD1 matching over 7 bases. The trim removed 4 bases at V and 6 bases at J, leaving 3 bases unmatched. The CDR3 spans 14 residues. Germline-derived CDR1 and CDR2 are SNHLY and FYNNEI. The CDR3, as DNA: TGTGCCAGCAGTGGGACAGGACTTAATTCACCCCTCCACTTT. Translating gives CASSGTGLNSPLHF.

The chain has TRBV5-5 and TRBJ1-5; maybe TRBD1 (5 bases). Deletions cut 5 bases from V and 1 base from J, with 13 bases between. Germline assignment: CDR1 SGHKS and CDR2 YYEKEE (reference sequence). The CDR3 is made up of 15 amino acids. The DNA of the CDR3 is TGTGCCAGCAGTGAAGACAGAAAGAGCAATCAGCCCCAGCATTTT. Translation: CASSEDRKSNQPQHF.

The chain recombines TRBV6-1 with TRBJ2-7, with D maybe TRBD1 (7 bases). Germline V gives CDR1 MNHNS, CDR2 SASEGT. The CDR3 has 15 residues. Trimming shortened V by 3 bases and J by 3 bases, and 15 bases separated the two germline ends. Here the CDR3 reads CASSEGSGGFYEQYV. The DNA for the CDR3 is TGTGCCAGCAGTGAGGGATCAGGGGGGTTCTACGAGCAGTACGTC.

The genes are TRBV10-3 and TRBJ1-3, with D perhaps TRBD1 (5 bases). Germline V gene data show CDR1 as ENHRY and CDR2 as SYGVKD. The germline V and J ends were trimmed by 6 bases and 8 bases, with 17 bases remaining between them. This CDR3 spans 14 amino acids. The CDR3, as DNA: TGTGCCATCAGGGATGACAGTGATTCTGACACCATATATTTT. Its translation is CAIRDDSDSDTIYF.

Only one count was recorded for this clone. The genes are TRBV5-4 and TRBJ2-5; 7 nucleotides agree with TRBD1. The ends lost 0 bases at V and 5 bases at J; junction bases unmatched: 7. Per the germline V gene, CDR1 is SGHNT and CDR2 is YYREEE (reference sequence). This CDR3 has 15 amino acids. Written as DNA, the CDR3 is TGTGCCAGCAGCTTGGGAACAGGGGCGGTTGAGACCCAGTACTTC. It specifies CASSLGTGAVETQYF.

J is TRBJ1-2 and V is TRBV6-5; the match to TRBD1 covers 7 bases. The CDR3 length is 13 residues. In germline, CDR1 is MNHEY, CDR2 SVGAGI. V dropped 6 bases and J dropped 4; count of bases not matched to a gene: 5. CDR3 sequence reads: CASSKSGGYGYTF. The CDR3, as DNA: TGTGCCAGCAGCAAGTCAGGGGGCTATGGCTACACCTTC.

The rearrangement uses TRBV3-1 (or the pseudogene TRBV3-2) and TRBJ1-1, with a tentative D call TRBD1 (5 bases). Trimming took off 6 bases at V and 3 bases at J, with 26 bases between the two ends. The length of the CDR3 is 18 residues. Germline V gene sequence: CDR1 LGHDT, CDR2 YNNKEL (reference sequence). CDR3 region: CASSPTLAGGALDTEAFF. CDR3 nucleotides: TGTGCCAGCAGTCCTACCCTTGCTGGCGGGGCGTTGGACACTGAAGCTTTCTTT.

In its sample, this clone was seen a few times. V and J are TRBV11-3 and TRBJ1-1, with D perhaps matching TRBD1 (5 bases). Trimming took off 3 bases at V and 3 bases at J, with 11 bases between the two ends. The CDR3 loop spans 14 amino acids. Looked up from germline, CDR1 is SGHNT and CDR2 is YENEEA. The CDR3 DNA follows: TGTGCCAGCAGCTTTATCAGGGACTACACTGAAGCTTTCTTT. Translation gives CASSFIRDYTEAFF.

The CDR3 DNA follows: TGTGCCAGCGCGGGCCACGGCCGAGATACGCAGTATTTT. Its protein is CASAGHGRDTQYF. The chain recombines TRBV6-5 with TRBJ2-3, with a tentative D call TRBD2 (5 bases). The V end was cut by 8 bases, the J end by 5 bases, with 14 bases between. The CDR3 totals 13 residues. Germline CDR1 MNHEY, CDR2 SVGAGI.

This clone was seen a handful of times. The chain has TRBV4-3 and TRBJ2-7, with D possibly being TRBD2 (7 bases). In germline, CDR1 is LGHNA, CDR2 YSLEER. Trimming removed 4 bases at V and 2 bases at J, with 21 bases between. The length of the CDR3 is 17 residues. CDR3 loop: CASSRNLGGGKAYEQYF. Written as DNA, the CDR3 is TGCGCCAGCAGCCGAAACTTGGGAGGGGGAAAAGCCTACGAGCAGTACTTC.

The gene calls are TRBV10-3 and TRBJ2-7; 8 bases align to TRBD1. The trim removed 3 bases at V and 10 bases at J, leaving 14 bases unmatched. CDR3 length: 15 amino acids. Germline V lookup: CDR1 ENHRY, CDR2 SYGVKD. Written as DNA, the CDR3 is TGTGCCATCAGTGATGGGACAGGATCGGGTCAGGTACAGTACGTC. Amino acids: CAISDGTGSGQVQYV.

V gene TRBV28 combines with J gene TRBJ2-5; the D is unclear. Germline V gene lookup returns CDR1 MDHEN and CDR2 SYDVKM. Between the trimmed V and J ends, which lost 6 bases and 5 bases, there was a span of 10 bases. The CDR3 has 12 residues. The CDR3 nucleotides are TGTGCCAGCAGAACCGGTCCTGAGACCCAGTACTTC. It yields the protein CASRTGPETQYF.

Worth noting for this clone: This specimen includes other DNA sequences encoding the same CDR3. The chain has TRBV18 and TRBJ1-1; D might be TRBD1 (6 bases). The V and J ends lost 6 bases and 1 base respectively, with 9 bases between them. This CDR3 is built from 13 residues. Per the germline V gene, CDR1 is KGHSH and CDR2 is LQKENI. The CDR3 region is CASSADRNTEAFF. In nucleotides, the CDR3 is TGTGCCAGCTCGGCGGACAGGAACACTGAAGCTTTCTTT.